This T cell receptor (beta chain) was captured in a study of cytomegalovirus exposure and HLA in healthy donors. The CDR3 consists of 13 residues. The germline gives CDR1 KGHSH, CDR2 LQKENI. V lost 3 bases to trimming and J lost 2 bases, with 8 bases between them. Whole-study results and caveats: The study listed approximately 160 cytomegalovirus-associated TCR beta chains.

Primers for the PCR totalled 60 Vbeta and 13 Jbeta. Method: immunoSEQ multiplex PCR; TCRdb's copy keeps in-frame clones and lacks some. Here the sample spans 210,000 or so clones, over 70% being singletons. Healthy people donating bone marrow made up the donors. In the case of this clone: Its antigen is not known.

The clonotype was recovered from a man younger than 45 in good health and CMV-seronegative. The sample was PBMCs. The genes are TRBV18 and TRBJ2-7; D uncertain. The CDR3 coding sequence is TGTGCCAGCTCACCTGGGCCCCCCTACGAGCAGTACTTC. It specifies CASSPGPPYEQYF.